This is a list of T cell receptor beta chains from one sample in a study of blood T cell repertoires in COVID-19. This table comes from immunoSEQ multiplex PCR, and its TCRdb copy is limited to in-frame clones, with some not included. This table holds 40,000 or so clones, approximately 85% found once. The sample consisted of peripheral blood. These receptors all come from a man aged 35-49 years with active or convalescent COVID-19. Each CDR3 is given with its conserved first and last residue. D genes are given only for firm matches. A row's size may be missing; if present it is once, few, many or a size class.

TRBV25-1,NA,NA,TRBJ2-3,CASSDPEADTQYF,TGTGCCAGCAGTGACCCGGAGGCGGATACGCAGTATTTT
TRBV10-1,NA,TRBD2,TRBJ2-7,CASSISGNSYEQYF,TGCGCCAGCAGTATTAGCGGGAACTCCTACGAGCAGTACTTC
TRBV2,many,NA,TRBJ1-1,CASSSQWGGWTEAFF,TGTGCCAGCAGTTCCCAATGGGGGGGTTGGACTGAAGCTTTCTTT
TRBV7-6,NA,NA,TRBJ2-7,CATSQNRVGPYEQYF,TGTGCCACCTCCCAAAACAGGGTTGGGCCCTACGAGCAGTACTTC
TRBV5-1,once,TRBD1,TRBJ2-5,CASRPRTGALETQYF,TGCGCCAGCAGGCCCCGGACAGGGGCTCTCGAGACCCAGTACTTC
TRBV28,NA,NA,TRBJ1-3,CASSLEYTIYF,TGTGCCAGCAGTTTAGAGTACACCATATATTTT
TRBV3-1/TRBV3-2,few,NA,TRBJ1-2,CASSLLDRKNYGYTF,TGTGCCAGCAGCCTCCTCGACAGAAAAAACTATGGCTACACCTTC
TRBV29-1,NA,TRBD1,TRBJ1-5,CSVGPGQGPNQPQHF,TGCAGCGTTGGTCCGGGACAGGGGCCAAATCAGCCCCAGCATTTT
TRBV20-1,NA,TRBD1,TRBJ1-4,CSASKQPGGEKLFF,TGCAGTGCTAGTAAGCAGCCAGGGGGTGAAAAACTGTTTTTT
TRBV6-6,NA,NA,TRBJ1-6,CASSPGGTRLYNSPLHF,TGTGCCAGCAGTCCTGGGGGGACCCGACTCTATAATTCACCCCTCCACTTT
TRBV19,NA,TRBD2,TRBJ2-2,CASSISAGVTGELFF,TGTGCCAGTAGTATATCGGCGGGAGTCACCGGGGAGCTGTTTTTT
TRBV18,NA,NA,TRBJ1-1,CASSPRLPTEAFF,TGTGCCAGCTCACCCCGACTCCCCACTGAAGCTTTCTTT
TRBV11-3,NA,NA,TRBJ2-3,CASTPPGGPFFDTQYF,TGTGCCAGCACGCCCCCGGGGGGCCCCTTTTTCGATACGCAGTATTTT
TRBV5-5,NA,TRBD1,TRBJ1-2,CASSDPTGIIYGYTF,TGTGCCAGCAGCGACCCGACAGGGATAATCTATGGCTACACCTTC
TRBV19,NA,TRBD2,TRBJ2-7,CASSMGLAGPYEQYF,TGTGCCAGTAGTATGGGTCTAGCGGGTCCCTACGAGCAGTACTTC
TRBV9,NA,TRBD1,TRBJ2-7,CASSVRDRGWENEQYF,TGTGCCAGCAGCGTTAGAGACAGGGGGTGGGAAAACGAGCAGTACTTC
TRBV28,NA,TRBD1,TRBJ1-6,CASSERDSYNSPLHF,TGTGCCAGCAGCGAGAGGGACAGCTATAATTCACCCCTCCACTTT
TRBV30,NA,NA,TRBJ1-2,CACGWGVGGYTF,TGTGCCTGTGGTTGGGGGGTTGGGGGCTACACCTTC
TRBV5-1,NA,TRBD2,TRBJ2-7,CASSLGSSGPYEQYF,TGCGCCAGCAGCTTGGGTTCTAGCGGTCCCTACGAGCAGTACTTC
TRBV7-2,once,TRBD1,TRBJ1-2,CASSPADRVIGGYTF,TGTGCCAGCAGCCCCGCAGACAGGGTGATAGGTGGCTACACCTTC
TRBV19,NA,NA,TRBJ1-2,CASSAGTLNYGYTF,TGTGCCAGTAGTGCCGGGACACTTAACTATGGCTACACCTTC
TRBV27,NA,TRBD1,TRBJ2-7,CATYDRDSYEQYF,TGTGCCACCTATGACAGGGACTCCTACGAGCAGTACTTC
TRBV29-1,NA,TRBD1,TRBJ1-2,CSVERARGYHF,TGCAGCGTGGAACGAGCCAGGGGGTATCACTTC
TRBV7-9,NA,TRBD2,TRBJ2-7,CASSLAWGREGEQYF,TGTGCCAGCAGCCTAGCTTGGGGGAGGGAGGGCGAGCAGTACTTC
TRBV29-1,NA,TRBD1,TRBJ1-5,CSVVVSGQGGPNQPQHF,TGCAGCGTCGTCGTCTCTGGACAGGGGGGCCCCAATCAGCCCCAGCATTTT
TRBV6-2/TRBV6-3,NA,NA,TRBJ2-6,CASSLNSFNVLTF,TGTGCCAGCAGTTTAAACAGCTTCAACGTCCTGACTTTC
TRBV5-1,NA,NA,TRBJ2-7,CASSRGDMSYEQYF,TGCGCCAGCAGCCGGGGGGACATGAGCTACGAGCAGTACTTC
TRBV4-3,NA,TRBD1,TRBJ1-2,CASSQDPTGNYGYTF,TGCGCCAGCAGCCAAGATCCGACAGGGAACTATGGCTACACCTTC
TRBV30,many,NA,TRBJ2-7,CAWSPLYSGYEQYF,TGTGCCTGGAGCCCGTTGTACTCGGGGTACGAGCAGTACTTC
TRBV4-2,few,NA,TRBJ1-2,CASSQDAGTPYGYTF,TGTGCCAGCAGCCAAGATGCTGGGACACCCTATGGCTACACCTTC
TRBV5-1,few,TRBD2,TRBJ2-7,CASSTGLAGRSWQYF,TGCGCCAGCAGCACGGGACTAGCGGGGCGCTCGTGGCAGTACTTC
TRBV5-5,NA,NA,TRBJ1-1,CASSFGFEAIAEAFF,TGTGCCAGCAGCTTCGGATTTGAGGCTATCGCTGAAGCTTTCTTT
TRBV2,NA,NA,TRBJ1-1,CASSEGARNTEAFF,TGTGCCAGCAGTGAAGGGGCACGGAACACTGAAGCTTTCTTT
TRBV2,NA,TRBD1,TRBJ1-1,CASSTGVRTEAFF,TGTGCCAGCAGCACAGGGGTCCGGACTGAAGCTTTCTTT
TRBV7-2,once,NA,TRBJ1-6,CASSLWQGQSYNSPLHF,TGTGCCAGCAGCTTATGGCAGGGGCAGTCCTATAATTCACCCCTCCACTTT
TRBV4-2,few,NA,TRBJ2-1,CASSRAFGEQFF,TGTGCCAGCAGCCGAGCATTCGGTGAGCAGTTCTTC
TRBV24-1,NA,TRBD2,TRBJ2-1,CATSDQSGRSSYNEQFF,TGTGCCACCAGTGACCAGAGCGGGAGAAGCTCCTACAATGAGCAGTTCTTC
TRBV27,NA,NA,TRBJ1-1,CASSLFPTGTTSTEAFF,TGTGCCAGCAGTTTATTTCCTACCGGGACAACCAGCACTGAAGCTTTCTTT
TRBV5-1,NA,NA,TRBJ2-7,CASSAPGNPQEQYF,TGCGCCAGCAGCGCCCCAGGGAACCCTCAAGAGCAGTACTTC
TRBV7-2,NA,TRBD1,TRBJ1-5,CASSLGTGNQPQHF,TGTGCCAGCAGCCTTGGGACAGGCAATCAGCCCCAGCATTTT
TRBV28,NA,TRBD2,TRBJ2-5,CASSLLRMASGGKETQYF,TGTGCCAGCAGTCTATTAAGGATGGCTAGCGGGGGGAAAGAGACCCAGTACTTC
TRBV21-1,NA,NA,TRBJ1-2,CASTPGGGPGAHGYTF,TGTGCCAGCACCCCAGGGGGAGGCCCGGGAGCGCATGGCTACACCTTC
TRBV5-1,few,TRBD1,TRBJ2-1,CASSWGDRGWGNEQFF,TGCGCCAGCAGCTGGGGGGACAGGGGATGGGGAAATGAGCAGTTCTTC
TRBV28,NA,TRBD1,TRBJ1-3,CASLGTGKNKRSGNTIYF,TGTGCCAGCCTCGGGACAGGGAAAAACAAAAGATCTGGAAACACCATATATTTT
TRBV9,NA,NA,TRBJ1-2,CASSREEAGSYGYTF,TGTGCCAGCAGTAGGGAAGAGGCGGGAAGCTATGGCTACACCTTC
TRBV5-5,few,TRBD2,TRBJ2-7,CASSLVLSGNYYEQYF,TGTGCCAGCAGCTTGGTACTTAGCGGGAACTACTACGAGCAGTACTTC
TRBV29-1,NA,NA,TRBJ1-1,CSVEGGRPEAFF,TGCAGCGTTGAAGGGGGCAGGCCAGAAGCTTTCTTT
TRBV20-1,many,NA,TRBJ2-5,CSASRQGGQETQYF,TGCAGTGCTAGTCGCCAGGGGGGCCAAGAGACCCAGTACTTC
TRBV7-2,NA,TRBD1,TRBJ1-3,CASSFDRGTGNTIYF,TGTGCCAGCAGCTTCGACAGGGGGACTGGAAACACCATATATTTT
TRBV7-9,NA,NA,TRBJ2-5,CASSLAGDPQETQYF,TGTGCCAGCAGCTTAGCAGGGGATCCCCAAGAGACCCAGTACTTC
TRBV11-2,few,TRBD1,TRBJ1-1,CASSPGQGNTEAFF,TGTGCCAGCAGCCCGGGACAGGGGAACACTGAAGCTTTCTTT
TRBV4-2,NA,NA,TRBJ2-5,CASSQAVQETQYF,TGTGCCAGCAGCCAAGCTGTTCAAGAGACCCAGTACTTC
TRBV29-1,once,NA,TRBJ2-7,CSVVLSYEQYF,TGCAGCGTCGTCCTATCCTACGAGCAGTACTTC
TRBV14,NA,TRBD1,TRBJ1-2,CASSGTGGYGYTF,TGTGCCAGCAGCGGGACAGGGGGATATGGCTACACCTTC
TRBV3-1/TRBV3-2,NA,NA,TRBJ1-1,CASTYQGDTEAFF,TGTGCCAGCACCTATCAGGGTGACACTGAAGCTTTCTTT
TRBV3-1/TRBV3-2,NA,NA,TRBJ2-3,CASSQDRSTQYF,TGTGCCAGCAGCCAAGATCGGTCGACGCAGTATTTT